The present T cell receptor beta chain was sequenced within a study of metastatic and nonmetastatic thyroid tumors. Study-level background: Malignant thyroid and benign thyroid patients provided blood and tumor or nodule tissue whose repertoires were compared.

Germline CDR1 and CDR2: MNHNS and SASEGT. V shed 6 bases and J shed 8 bases, with 22 bases lying between them. This CDR3 spans 15 amino acids. TCRdb re-called clones via MiXCR from the PCR reads. This repertoire shows around 40,000 clones, roughly 15% found once; its top ten account for less than 7.5%. All patients were untreated before thyroid surgery. In its sample, this clone is medium-sized. Its antigen is not known. Study-wide findings and caveats: TCR beta diversity was reportedly significantly higher in malignant thyroid tumors than benign nodules, in blood and tumor.

This TCR derives from a male donor with papillary thyroid cancer or a benign thyroid nodule (not recorded which). Some clones in this sample may be carry-over from other donors' samples. V and J are TRBV6-1 and TRBJ1-2, with TRBD1 as a possible D gene (6 bases). The specimen was blood. The chain's CDR3 is CASRISGTIFNGYTF. The CDR3 DNA is TGTGCCAGCAGGATCTCCGGGACAATCTTTAACGGCTACACCTTC.